The 12 T cell receptor beta chains in this list originate from one sample, sequenced in a study of T cell therapy after organ transplantation. The antigens for these receptors are not known. Time point here: 20-29 weeks after completion of therapy. Only in-frame clones appear in the TCRdb table, and some are missing; sequencing was by immunoSEQ multiplex PCR. The sample lists fewer than 25,000 clones; 65% to 85% were seen once. The sample consisted of CD8+ T cells from blood, taken after autologous CMV-specific T cell therapy. Receptor source: a human patient who had received a solid organ transplant and had CMV disease. Part of the T cell pool may stem from the graft donor.

A note on this clone: A clone one base away is much larger, so this may be a read error. Other DNA sequences of this sample code for an identical CDR3. CDR3: CASSFLGEQYF. The CDR3 bases are TGTGCCAGCAGCTTCCTAGGCGAGCAGTACTTC. The chain is built from TRBV13 and TRBJ2-7, with D hard to call. The CDR3 totals 11 residues. V lost 3 bases to trimming and J lost 6 bases, with 6 bases between them. From germline, CDR1 is PRHDT and CDR2 FYEKMQ (reference sequence).

This clone occurred once. The chain employs TRBV4-2 and TRBJ2-3; TRBD2 agrees at 14 bases. The CDR3 has 19 amino acids. Germline V lookup: CDR1 LGHNA, CDR2 YNFKEQ. The trim removed 0 bases at V and 3 bases at J, leaving 8 bases unmatched. In DNA form, the CDR3 reads TGTGCCAGCAGCCAAGAAAGGAGACTAGCGGGAGGGCCGACAGATACGCAGTATTTT. This gives the protein CASSQERRLAGGPTDTQYF.

The V call is TRBV27, the J call TRBJ2-1, with a tentative D call TRBD2 (6 bases). CDR1 is MNHEY, CDR2 SMNVEV, per germline (reference sequence). CDR3 size: 14 residues. V was cut by 7 bases and J by 1 base, with 11 bases left in between. DNA for the CDR3: TGTGCCAGCATATCGGGGGAGTCCTACAATGAGCAGTTCTTC. This gives the protein CASISGESYNEQFF.

The V and J genes are TRBV6-5 and TRBJ1-4; D might be TRBD1 (5 bases). Germline lookup yields CDR1 MNHEY and CDR2 SVGAGI. The CDR3 length is 14 residues. Trimming took off 6 bases at V and 8 bases at J, with 16 bases between the two ends. CDR3 sequence reads: CASSDRDREEKLFF. The CDR3 nucleotides are TGTGCCAGCAGCGACCGGGACCGAGAGGAAAAACTGTTTTTT.

V and J are TRBV25-1 and TRBJ2-2; 7 positions agree with TRBD1. The V and J ends lost 2 bases and 2 bases, in that order; junction bases with no gene match: 8. Germline-derived CDR1 and CDR2 are MGHDK and SYGVNS. The CDR3 sequence is 17 residues long. The CDR3 region has the DNA TGTGCCAGCAGTGAACCGTCAGGGGGTATAAACACCGGGGAGCTGTTTTTT. Translation gives CASSEPSGGINTGELFF.

The chain is built from TRBV7-3 and TRBJ2-6, with 10 bases matching TRBD1. V shed 4 bases and J 6 bases; nucleotides not matched to a gene: 9. CDR3 length: 17 amino acids. Germline V gene lookup returns CDR1 SGHTA and CDR2 FQGTGA. Written as DNA, the CDR3 is TGTGCCAGCAGCTCCGGGACAGGGGCCTCCTTGGCCAACGTCCTGACTTTC. Translating it yields CASSSGTGASLANVLTF.

The V and J genes are TRBV28 and TRBJ2-3, with D possibly TRBD1 on 5 matching bases. CDR1 is MDHEN, CDR2 SYDVKM, per germline. CDR3 length: 16 amino acids. V was clipped by 3 bases and J by 1 base, with 14 bases between them. DNA of the CDR3: TGTGCCAGCAGTTTTAGGGGCAGGCCCCGCACAGATACGCAGTATTTT. Translation gives CASSFRGRPRTDTQYF. Based on the CDR3 plus reference TRBV28 and TRBJ2-3, the full variable domain is DVKVTQSSRYLVKRTGEKVFLECVQDMDHENMFWYRQDPGLGLRLIYFSYDVKMKEKGDIPEGYSVSREKKERFSLILESASTNQTSMYLCASSFRGRPRTDTQYFGPGTRLTVL.

CDR3 in amino acids: CASSFSPRGNQPQHF. The CDR3 region has the DNA TGTGCCAGCAGTTTTTCTCCCCGAGGCAATCAGCCCCAGCATTTT. The chain has TRBV6-5 and TRBJ1-5; D unclear. This CDR3 is 15 amino acids long. CDR1 MNHEY and CDR2 SVGAGI come from the germline V gene. Trimming shortened V by 4 bases and J by 2 bases, and 12 bases separated the two germline ends.

V is TRBV7-8 and J is TRBJ1-1; D is ambiguous. Germline V CDR1 and CDR2: SGHVS, FQNEAQ. Between the trimmed V and J ends, which lost 0 bases and 6 bases, there was a span of 8 bases. The CDR3 consists of 13 residues. The DNA of the CDR3 is TGTGCCAGCAGCTTAGCAGAGGGAGCTGAAGCTTTCTTT. This gives the protein CASSLAEGAEAFF.

The rearrangement links TRBV6-5 to TRBJ2-1; TRBD2 aligns across 10 bases. This CDR3 region has 14 residues. Trimming took 6 bases from V and 2 from J; bases not matched to a gene: 1. Germline CDR1 is MNHEY and CDR2 is SVGAGI. The CDR3 DNA follows: TGTGCCAGCAGCACTAGCGGGGCCTACAATGAGCAGTTCTTC. Residues: CASSTSGAYNEQFF.

The J gene is TRBJ1-1, the V gene TRBV2; D not resolved. The V gene's germline CDR1 is SNHLY and CDR2 FYNNEI. The CDR3 has 13 residues. Trimming removed 4 bases at V and 6 bases at J, with 12 bases between. CDR3 amino acids: CASSVTGWAEAFF. In DNA form, the CDR3 reads TGTGCCAGCAGTGTCACCGGGTGGGCTGAAGCTTTCTTT. The complete variable domain, with remaining parts taken from reference TRBV2 and TRBJ1-1, reads EPEVTQTPSHQVTQMGQEVILRCVPISNHLYFYWYRQILGQKVEFLVSFYNNEISEKSEIFDDQFSVERPDGSNFTLKIRSTKLEDSAMYFCASSVTGWAEAFFGQGTRLTVV.

This clone has just a few counts. The J gene is TRBJ2-7, the V gene TRBV15; D gene unclear. This CDR3 comprises 14 residues. CDR1 is LNHNV and CDR2 is YYDKDF in the germline V gene (reference sequence). Deletions cut 0 bases from V and 2 bases from J, with 8 bases between. The CDR3 bases are TGTGCCACCAGCAGAGATACGGCCCCCTACGAGCAGTACTTC. It codes for CATSRDTAPYEQYF.